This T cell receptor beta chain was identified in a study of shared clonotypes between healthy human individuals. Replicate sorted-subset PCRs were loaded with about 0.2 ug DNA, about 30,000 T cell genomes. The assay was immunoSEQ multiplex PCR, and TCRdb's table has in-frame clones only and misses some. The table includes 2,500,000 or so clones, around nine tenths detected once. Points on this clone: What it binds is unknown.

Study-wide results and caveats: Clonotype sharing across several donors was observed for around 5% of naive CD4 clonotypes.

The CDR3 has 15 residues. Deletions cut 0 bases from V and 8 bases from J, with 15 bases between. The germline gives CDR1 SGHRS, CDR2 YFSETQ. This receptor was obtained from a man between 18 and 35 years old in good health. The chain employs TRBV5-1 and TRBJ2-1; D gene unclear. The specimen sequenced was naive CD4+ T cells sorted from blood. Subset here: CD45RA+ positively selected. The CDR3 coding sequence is TGCGCCAGCAGCTTGGAAGGGTTATCGTTAGATGAGCAGTTCTTC. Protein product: CASSLEGLSLDEQFF.